This T cell receptor (beta chain) was captured in a study of blood T cell repertoires in COVID-19. The overall study: T cells, B-cell-depleted T cells, or PBMCs provided the cDNA or gDNA that served as material.

The CDR3 is 13 amino acids. V was shortened by 6 bases and J by 2 bases, with 8 bases between the two germline ends. The germline V gene encodes CDR1 MNHNY and CDR2 SVGAGI (reference sequence). The data were produced by immunoSEQ multiplex PCR, yet TCRdb's version contains in-frame clones alone and is incomplete. The repertoire holds approximately 140,000 clones, with 84% as singletons. Material: peripheral blood. This TCR was recovered from a man between 25 and 39 years old with COVID-19, enrolled during active disease. This rearrangement joins TRBV6-6 to TRBJ1-3; D unresolved. CDR3 nucleotide sequence: TGTGCCAGCAGGGGCTCGGCTGGAAACACCATATATTTT. It specifies CASRGSAGNTIYF.